These T cell receptor beta chains were read from a single sample in a study of blood T cells in healthy people across ages. TCRdb reprocessed the 5' RACE reads via MiXCR and lists one record per CDR3 protein. The data hold 710,000 or so distinct CDR3 sequences, with approximately 22% observed a single time. The source material was blood. Receptors originate from a man aged 65-85 years in good health. Both conserved end residues are part of each CDR3. The D gene is left open where the match is weak. Rows give clone size only sometimes, using once, few, many, or a class for an expanded clone.

many	-	TRBV20-1	TRBJ2-5	CSARGLGETQYF	TGCAGTGCTAGAGGACTAGGGGAGACCCAGTACTTC
few	TRBD1	TRBV6-5	TRBJ1-2	CASSRQGRAGYTF	TGTGCCAGCAGTCGACAGGGAAGGGCTGGCTACACCTTC
few	-	TRBV11-2	TRBJ1-2	CASSPRTGRGYTF	TGTGCCAGCAGCCCCCGAACAGGGCGAGGCTACACCTTC
few	TRBD1	TRBV12-3/TRBV12-4	TRBJ1-1	CASSLIQGADTEAFF	TGTGCCAGCAGTTTAATTCAGGGGGCAGACACTGAAGCTTTCTTT
few	TRBD1	TRBV5-1	TRBJ1-5	CASSLGTGANQPQHF	TGCGCCAGCAGCCTCGGGACAGGGGCCAATCAGCCCCAGCATTTT
-	TRBD1	TRBV27	TRBJ1-2	CASSYRTGGGYTF	TGTGCCAGCAGTTACCGGACAGGGGGTGGCTACACCTTC
few	-	TRBV20-1	TRBJ2-4	CSASLGAKNIQYF	TGCAGTGCTAGCCTCGGAGCCAAAAACATTCAGTACTTC
few	-	TRBV21-1	TRBJ2-7	CASPGVDRDISYEQYF	TGTGCCAGCCCAGGAGTGGACAGGGATATCTCCTACGAGCAGTACTTC
-	TRBD1	TRBV7-2	TRBJ1-2	CASSLTGTGNGYTF	TGTGCCAGCAGCCTGACCGGGACAGGAAATGGCTACACCTTC
-	-	TRBV12-3/TRBV12-4	TRBJ2-5	CASSLGPKTQYF	TGTGCCAGCAGTTTAGGACCCAAGACCCAGTACTTC
-	TRBD1	TRBV4-2	TRBJ2-7	CASSQGRTGVNYEQYF	TGTGCCAGCAGCCAAGGACGGACAGGGGTTAACTACGAGCAGTACTTC
-	TRBD2	TRBV5-1	TRBJ2-3	CASSLPAGADTQYF	TGCGCCAGCAGCTTGCCAGCGGGGGCAGATACGCAGTATTTT
-	-	TRBV3-1	TRBJ2-3	CASSSGFGTQYF	TGTGCCAGCAGCTCAGGTTTTGGTACGCAGTATTTT
-	TRBD2	TRBV7-9	TRBJ2-7	CASSSGSFSYEQYF	TGTGCCAGCAGTAGCGGGTCCTTCTCCTACGAGCAGTACTTC